The clone carrying this T cell receptor beta chain occurred a few times. Antigen: not known. With MiXCR, TCRdb called clones anew from the PCR reads. The profile covers some 9,000 clones, with about a third appearing a single time and about 22% taken by the ten largest. The source of the sample is a study of metastatic and nonmetastatic thyroid tumors. Study-level points and caveats: As reported, TCR beta diversity in blood and tumor was significantly higher in malignant thyroid tumors than in benign nodules.

From germline, CDR1 is MNHNS and CDR2 SASEGT. The germline V and J ends were trimmed by 7 bases and 5 bases, with 14 bases remaining between them. The length of the CDR3 is 14 residues. Nobody among the patients had been given any treatment before thyroid surgery. The TCR comes from a female donor with papillary thyroid cancer or a benign thyroid nodule (not recorded which). Some clones in this sample may be carry-over from other donors' samples. The V gene is TRBV6-1, the J gene TRBJ2-2; TRBD2 is a possible D gene (6 bases). The material sequenced was tumor tissue. CDR3 protein: CASTRIAGTGELFF. CDR3 DNA: TGTGCCAGCACCCGAATTGCGGGGACCGGGGAGCTGTTTTTT.